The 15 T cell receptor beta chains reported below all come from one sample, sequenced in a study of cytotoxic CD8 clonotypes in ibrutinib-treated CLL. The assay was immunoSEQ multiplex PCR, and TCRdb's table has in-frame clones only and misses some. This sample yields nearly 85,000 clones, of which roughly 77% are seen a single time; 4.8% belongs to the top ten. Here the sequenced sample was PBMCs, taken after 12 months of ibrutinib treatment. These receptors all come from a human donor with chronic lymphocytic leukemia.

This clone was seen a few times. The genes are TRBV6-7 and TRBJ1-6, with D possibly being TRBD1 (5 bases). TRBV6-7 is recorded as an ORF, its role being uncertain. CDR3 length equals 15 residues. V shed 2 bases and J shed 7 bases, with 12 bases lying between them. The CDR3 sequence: CASSYAGKENSPLHF. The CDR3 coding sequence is TGTGCCAGCAGTTACGCAGGGAAGGAGAATTCACCCCTCCACTTT.

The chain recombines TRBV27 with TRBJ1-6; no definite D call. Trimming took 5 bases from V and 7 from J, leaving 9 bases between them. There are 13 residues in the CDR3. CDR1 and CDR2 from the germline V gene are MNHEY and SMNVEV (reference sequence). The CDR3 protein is CASSPGFNSPLHF. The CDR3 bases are TGTGCCAGCAGTCCGGGGTTCAATTCACCCCTCCACTTT.

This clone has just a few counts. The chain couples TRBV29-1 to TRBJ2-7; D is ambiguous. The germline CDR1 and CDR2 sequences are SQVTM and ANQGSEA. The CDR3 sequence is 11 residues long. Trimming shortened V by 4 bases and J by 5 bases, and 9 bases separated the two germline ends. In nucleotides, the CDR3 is TGCAGCGTTGCCACGGGCGACGAGCAGTACTTC. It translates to CSVATGDEQYF.

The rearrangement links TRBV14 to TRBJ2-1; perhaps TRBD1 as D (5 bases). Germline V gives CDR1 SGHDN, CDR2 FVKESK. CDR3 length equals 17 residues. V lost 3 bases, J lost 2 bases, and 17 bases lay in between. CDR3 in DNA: TGTGCCAGCAGCCAGGGGCCGCGCGCTTTCCCCTACAATGAGCAGTTCTTC. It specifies CASSQGPRAFPYNEQFF.

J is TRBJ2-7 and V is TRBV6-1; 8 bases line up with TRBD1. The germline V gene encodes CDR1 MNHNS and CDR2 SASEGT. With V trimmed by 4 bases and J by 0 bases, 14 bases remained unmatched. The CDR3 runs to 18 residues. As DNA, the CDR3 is TGTGCCAGCAGTGGCCGACAGGGGTCCGTTCTCCTCTCCTACGAGCAGTACTTC. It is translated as CASSGRQGSVLLSYEQYF.

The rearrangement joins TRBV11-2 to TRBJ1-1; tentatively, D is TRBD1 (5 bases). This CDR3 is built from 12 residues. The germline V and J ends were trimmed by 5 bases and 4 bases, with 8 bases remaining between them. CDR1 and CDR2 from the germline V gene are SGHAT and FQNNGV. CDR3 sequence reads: CASSQGGTEAFF. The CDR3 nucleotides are TGTGCCAGCAGCCAGGGTGGCACTGAAGCTTTCTTT.

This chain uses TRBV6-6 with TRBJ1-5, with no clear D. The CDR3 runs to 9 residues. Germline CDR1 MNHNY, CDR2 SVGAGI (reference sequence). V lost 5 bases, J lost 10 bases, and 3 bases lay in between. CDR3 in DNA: TGTGCCAGCAGTCCCCCCCAGCATTTT. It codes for CASSPPQHF.

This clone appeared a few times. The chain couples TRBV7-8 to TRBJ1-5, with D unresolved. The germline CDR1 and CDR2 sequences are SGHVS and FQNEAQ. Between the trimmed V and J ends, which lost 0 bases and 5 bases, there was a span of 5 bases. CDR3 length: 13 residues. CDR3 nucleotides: TGTGCCAGCAGCTTAGCCTTGGATCAGCCCCAGCATTTT. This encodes CASSLALDQPQHF.

The CDR3 DNA reads TGTGCCAGCAGCCACCAGGACGGGGCCCAGCATTTT. This translates into CASSHQDGAQHF. This chain links TRBV5-6 with TRBJ1-5; no clear D. The CDR3 has 12 amino acids. The V end lost 4 bases, the J end lost 11 bases, and 13 bases lay between the germline ends. Germline V gene sequence: CDR1 SGHDT, CDR2 YYEEEE.

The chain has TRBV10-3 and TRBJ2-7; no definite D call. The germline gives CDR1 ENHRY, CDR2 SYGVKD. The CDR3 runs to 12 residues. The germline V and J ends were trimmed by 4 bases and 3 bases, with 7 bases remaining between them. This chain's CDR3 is CAISAWDYEQYF. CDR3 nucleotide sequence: TGTGCCATCAGTGCTTGGGACTACGAGCAGTACTTC.

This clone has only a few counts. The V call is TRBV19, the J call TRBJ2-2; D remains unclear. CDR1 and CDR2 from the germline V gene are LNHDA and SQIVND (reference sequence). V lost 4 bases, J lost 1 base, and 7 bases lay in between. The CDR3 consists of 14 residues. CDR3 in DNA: TGTGCCAGTAGTAGGACCCGGAACACCGGGGAGCTGTTTTTT. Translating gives CASSRTRNTGELFF.

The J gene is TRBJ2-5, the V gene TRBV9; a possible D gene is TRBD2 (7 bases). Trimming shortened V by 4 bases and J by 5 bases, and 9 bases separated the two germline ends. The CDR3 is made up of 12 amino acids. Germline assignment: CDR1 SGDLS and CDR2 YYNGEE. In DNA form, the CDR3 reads TGTGCCAGCAGCCGCGGGGGCGAGACCCAGTACTTC. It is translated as CASSRGGETQYF. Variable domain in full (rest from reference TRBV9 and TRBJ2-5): DSGVTQTPKHLITATGQRVTLRCSPRSGDLSVYWYQQSLDQGLQFLIQYYNGEERAKGNILERFSAQQFPDLHSELNLSSLELGDSALYFCASSRGGETQYFGPGTRLLVL.

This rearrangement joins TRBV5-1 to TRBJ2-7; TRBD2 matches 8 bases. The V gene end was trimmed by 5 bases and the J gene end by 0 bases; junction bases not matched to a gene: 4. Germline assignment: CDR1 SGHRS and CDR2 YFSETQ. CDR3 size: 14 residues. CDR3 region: CASRLRGASYEQYF. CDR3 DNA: TGCGCCAGCAGGTTGCGGGGGGCCTCCTACGAGCAGTACTTC.

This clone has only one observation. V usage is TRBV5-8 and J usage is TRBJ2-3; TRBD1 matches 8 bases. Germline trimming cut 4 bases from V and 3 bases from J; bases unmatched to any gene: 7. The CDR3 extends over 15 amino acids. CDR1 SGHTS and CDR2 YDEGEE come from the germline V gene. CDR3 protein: CASSPYGQGTDTQYF. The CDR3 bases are TGTGCCAGCAGCCCGTACGGACAGGGAACAGATACGCAGTATTTT.

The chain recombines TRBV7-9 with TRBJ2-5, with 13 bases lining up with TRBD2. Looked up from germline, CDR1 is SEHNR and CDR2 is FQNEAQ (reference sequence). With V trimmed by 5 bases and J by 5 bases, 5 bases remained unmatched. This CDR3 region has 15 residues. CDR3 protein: CASSQGLAGSETQYF. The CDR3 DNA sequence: TGTGCCAGCAGCCAGGGACTAGCGGGAAGTGAGACCCAGTACTTC. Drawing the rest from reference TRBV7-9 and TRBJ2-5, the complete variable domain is DTGVSQNPRHKITKRGQNVTFRCDPISEHNRLYWYRQTLGQGPEFLTYFQNEAQLEKSRLLSDRFSAERPKGSFSTLEIQRTEQGDSAMYLCASSQGLAGSETQYFGPGTRLLVL.